A selection of T cell receptor beta chains follows, all from one sample in a study. The assay was immunoSEQ multiplex PCR, and TCRdb's table has in-frame clones only and misses some. The sample has 60,000 to 85,000 clones, 93% seen once. Sequencing was done on a sample of PBMCs. The source is a man aged 40-50 years with rheumatoid arthritis. The CDR3 runs from the conserved cysteine through the conserved F or W. The D gene is left open where the match is weak.

d_call v_call cdr3_aa
. TRBV6-5 CASSYGSGQLNSPLHF
TRBD1 TRBV5-1 CASSPRTGDGYTF
TRBD1 TRBV5-1 CASSAGTGGNQPQHF
. TRBV4-1 CASSLPGPTGELFF
. TRBV24-1 CATSEGLVNEQFF
. TRBV28 CASSLVGAGIYGYTF
. TRBV28 CASSLLDARTYNEQFF
. TRBV5-1 CASSRDGSYEQYF
TRBD2 TRBV25-1 CASSVGGNSYEQYF
. TRBV28 CASSLAGLAYEQYF
. TRBV25-1 CASNLGGAGNEQYF
TRBD2 TRBV7-2 CASSPGGRSTDTQYF
TRBD2 TRBV11-3 CASSSGTSEHEQYF
. TRBV18 CASSPRRTVSYEQYF
TRBD1 TRBV24-1 CATSDWPGQGSRNTGELFF
. TRBV12-3/TRBV12-4 CASSQMARLFF
. TRBV5-4 CASSLGSEAYYEQYF
. TRBV28 CASSSGRETQYF
. TRBV7-2 CASSLGIQGVNSPLHF
TRBD2 TRBV7-2 CASSFARSGRGTGELFF
. TRBV6-5 CATRHSGAYEQYF